The rows below give T cell receptor beta chains drawn from one sample of a study of blood T cell repertoires in COVID-19. The assay was immunoSEQ multiplex PCR, and TCRdb's table has in-frame clones only and misses some. The table shows approximately 250,000 clones, with approximately 88% occurring only once. Sequenced sample: PBMCs or T cells enriched from blood (not recorded which). Every receptor here comes from a woman in her forties who had been exposed to COVID-19. Each CDR3 is given with its conserved first and last residue. The D gene is left open where the match is weak. Clone size is stated in some rows and not others, as once, few, many or a class when expanded.

J: TRBJ1-4
size: .
V: TRBV5-6
D: .
CDR3: CASSWQGAGTEKLFF
DNA: TGTGCCAGCAGCTGGCAGGGAGCGGGGACGGAAAAACTGTTTTTT

J: TRBJ1-1
size: .
V: TRBV10-1
D: .
CDR3: CASSESGLQAMNTEAFF
DNA: TGCGCCAGCAGTGAGTCGGGGCTCCAGGCAATGAACACTGAAGCTTTCTTT

J: TRBJ1-1
size: .
V: TRBV9
D: .
CDR3: CASSPSMMTEAFF
DNA: TGTGCCAGCAGCCCCAGTATGATGACTGAAGCTTTCTTT

J: TRBJ2-7
size: .
V: TRBV9
D: .
CDR3: CASSVGLSSYEQYF
DNA: TGTGCCAGCAGCGTAGGACTGTCCTCCTACGAGCAGTACTTC

J: TRBJ1-5
size: .
V: TRBV19
D: TRBD1
CDR3: CASTPGQSNQPQHF
DNA: TGTGCCAGTACCCCGGGACAGAGCAATCAGCCCCAGCATTTT

J: TRBJ2-1
size: .
V: TRBV19
D: TRBD2
CDR3: CASSISQLASNEQFF
DNA: TGTGCCAGTAGTATATCCCAACTAGCGAGCAATGAGCAGTTCTTC

J: TRBJ2-1
size: .
V: TRBV7-2
D: TRBD2
CDR3: CASSPKREGYNEQFF
DNA: TGTGCCAGCAGCCCTAAGCGGGAGGGATACAATGAGCAGTTCTTC

J: TRBJ1-6
size: .
V: TRBV4-2
D: .
CDR3: CASSQDRSNSPLHF
DNA: TGTGCCAGCAGCCAAGACAGATCGAATTCACCCCTCCACTTT

J: TRBJ2-3
size: .
V: TRBV27
D: .
CDR3: CASSLRSGGGPITDTQYF
DNA: TGTGCCAGCAGTTTACGATCGGGGGGCGGGCCGATCACAGATACGCAGTATTTT

J: TRBJ1-1
size: .
V: TRBV7-8
D: .
CDR3: CASSLTQPGTLNTEAFF
DNA: TGTGCCAGCAGCCTTACCCAACCGGGGACTTTGAACACTGAAGCTTTCTTT

J: TRBJ1-2
size: .
V: TRBV10-3
D: TRBD1
CDR3: CATEPGQGRILANYGYTF
DNA: TGTGCCACCGAACCGGGACAGGGTAGGATACTAGCTAACTATGGCTACACCTTC

J: TRBJ2-1
size: .
V: TRBV11-2
D: .
CDR3: CASSLGGMTYNEQFF
DNA: TGTGCCAGCAGCTTAGGAGGGATGACCTACAATGAGCAGTTCTTC

J: TRBJ2-3
size: .
V: TRBV5-1
D: TRBD1
CDR3: CASSAADRGNTDTQYF
DNA: TGTGCCAGCAGCGCGGCGGACAGGGGGAACACAGATACGCAGTATTTT

J: TRBJ2-1
size: few
V: TRBV5-1
D: TRBD2
CDR3: CASSFSGRATSSYNEQFF
DNA: TGTGCCAGCAGCTTTAGCGGGAGGGCCACTAGCTCCTACAATGAGCAGTTCTTC

J: TRBJ2-3
size: .
V: TRBV6-4
D: .
CDR3: CASSPRARTDTQYF
DNA: TGTGCCAGCAGTCCCAGGGCACGCACAGATACGCAGTATTTT

J: TRBJ2-2
size: .
V: TRBV27
D: TRBD2
CDR3: CASSRGEFLTTGELFF
DNA: TGTGCCAGCAGTCGGGGGGAATTCCTAACGACCGGGGAGCTGTTTTTT

J: TRBJ1-2
size: .
V: TRBV23-1
D: .
CDR3: CASSQFLQNDVHGYTF
DNA: TGCGCCAGCAGTCAATTTTTGCAGAATGATGTCCATGGCTACACCTTC

J: TRBJ2-2
size: once
V: TRBV29-1
D: TRBD2
CDR3: CSVGLAGEVNTGELFF
DNA: TGCAGCGTTGGACTAGCGGGAGAGGTGAACACCGGGGAGCTGTTTTTT

J: TRBJ2-1
size: once
V: TRBV7-9
D: .
CDR3: CASSVLNEQFF
DNA: TGTGCCAGCAGCGTATTAAATGAGCAGTTCTTC

J: TRBJ1-5
size: once
V: TRBV11-3
D: TRBD1
CDR3: CASSRGQGAGQPQHF
DNA: TGTGCCAGCAGCCGTGGACAGGGGGCAGGACAGCCCCAGCATTTT

J: TRBJ2-1
size: .
V: TRBV6-2/TRBV6-3
D: TRBD2
CDR3: CASSEGLASSEQFF
DNA: TGTGCCAGCAGTGAGGGACTAGCAAGTAGTGAGCAGTTCTTC

J: TRBJ1-4
size: .
V: TRBV12-3/TRBV12-4
D: .
CDR3: CASSDGANEKLFF
DNA: TGTGCCAGCAGCGACGGGGCTAATGAAAAACTGTTTTTT

J: TRBJ2-1
size: .
V: TRBV25-1
D: TRBD2
CDR3: CASVQGGTTLVKQFF
DNA: TGTGCCAGCGTCCAAGGCGGGACTACCCTGGTGAAGCAGTTCTTC

J: TRBJ1-1
size: .
V: TRBV28
D: .
CDR3: CASSWGGSNTEAFF
DNA: TGTGCCAGCAGTTGGGGGGGCTCGAACACTGAAGCTTTCTTT

J: TRBJ2-7
size: .
V: TRBV2
D: .
CDR3: CASSVDTYEQYF
DNA: TGTGCCAGCAGTGTCGACACCTACGAGCAGTACTTC

J: TRBJ1-1
size: .
V: TRBV4-2
D: .
CDR3: CASSQRSGGGTEAFF
DNA: TGTGCCAGCAGCCAAAGAAGTGGGGGAGGGACTGAAGCTTTCTTT

J: TRBJ2-5
size: .
V: TRBV9
D: .
CDR3: CASSVVGGPQETQYF
DNA: TGTGCCAGCAGCGTAGTCGGGGGGCCCCAAGAGACCCAGTACTTC

J: TRBJ2-5
size: .
V: TRBV5-1
D: TRBD1
CDR3: CASSPRGRGSSGETQYF
DNA: TGCGCCAGCAGCCCCCGGGGCAGGGGGTCTTCTGGAGAGACCCAGTACTTC

J: TRBJ1-2
size: once
V: TRBV13
D: .
CDR3: CASSLMGRGGGYTF
DNA: TGTGCCAGCAGCTTAATGGGGAGAGGAGGAGGCTACACCTTC

J: TRBJ1-6
size: .
V: TRBV6-5
D: .
CDR3: CASSRRGVNSPLHF
DNA: TGTGCCAGCAGTCGACGGGGGGTTAATTCACCCCTCCACTTT

J: TRBJ1-1
size: .
V: TRBV7-3
D: TRBD1
CDR3: CASSPQGAATEAFF
DNA: TGTGCCAGCAGCCCTCAGGGGGCGGCCACTGAAGCTTTCTTT

J: TRBJ1-2
size: .
V: TRBV7-8
D: .
CDR3: CASSPGGQGSYGYTF
DNA: TGTGCCAGCAGCCCGGGGGGTCAGGGGAGCTATGGCTACACCTTC

J: TRBJ1-2
size: .
V: TRBV9
D: .
CDR3: CASSRRNPVVHTF
DNA: TGTGCCAGCAGCCGTAGAAATCCCGTTGTCCACACCTTC

J: TRBJ2-5
size: .
V: TRBV6-6
D: TRBD2
CDR3: CASRTAGGLETQYF
DNA: TGTGCCAGCAGAACAGCGGGGGGGCTCGAGACCCAGTACTTC

J: TRBJ1-4
size: .
V: TRBV2
D: .
CDR3: CASSVSQGTNEKLFF
DNA: TGTGCCAGCAGTGTTAGCCAGGGGACTAATGAAAAACTGTTTTTT

J: TRBJ1-2
size: once
V: TRBV4-2
D: TRBD1
CDR3: CASSQSSGTDYGYTF
DNA: TGTGCCAGCAGCCAATCGTCGGGGACAGACTATGGCTACACCTTC

J: TRBJ1-3
size: .
V: TRBV4-2
D: .
CDR3: CASSQGGPLNTIYF
DNA: TGTGCCAGCAGCCAAGGAGGCCCGCTAAACACCATATATTTT

J: TRBJ1-5
size: .
V: TRBV7-8
D: .
CDR3: CASSLIETGFNQPQHF
DNA: TGTGCCAGCAGCTTAATTGAGACAGGATTCAATCAGCCCCAGCATTTT

J: TRBJ1-5
size: .
V: TRBV19
D: .
CDR3: CASSIVLQPQHF
DNA: TGTGCCAGTAGTATAGTCCTTCAGCCCCAGCATTTT

J: TRBJ1-1
size: .
V: TRBV5-1
D: .
CDR3: CASSSQLLSNTEAFF
DNA: TGCGCCAGCAGCTCCCAACTCTTATCGAACACTGAAGCTTTCTTT

J: TRBJ2-7
size: .
V: TRBV5-4
D: .
CDR3: CASSPRGSSYEQYF
DNA: TGTGCCAGCAGCCCGAGGGGGAGCTCCTACGAGCAGTACTTC

J: TRBJ1-2
size: .
V: TRBV7-2
D: .
CDR3: CASSLPLRVGITNYGYTF
DNA: TGTGCCAGCAGCTTACCCCTCAGGGTAGGAATTACTAACTATGGCTACACCTTC

J: TRBJ2-2
size: .
V: TRBV2
D: .
CDR3: CASRDNLVTGELFF
DNA: TGTGCCAGCAGGGATAACCTAGTGACCGGGGAGCTGTTTTTT

J: TRBJ1-6
size: .
V: TRBV9
D: TRBD1
CDR3: CASRRGDSNNSPLHF
DNA: TGTGCCAGCAGAAGAGGGGACAGCAATAATTCACCCCTCCACTTT

J: TRBJ1-3
size: .
V: TRBV28
D: .
CDR3: CASSGPSSSGNTIYF
DNA: TGTGCCAGCAGCGGTCCGTCTAGCTCTGGAAACACCATATATTTT

J: TRBJ2-1
size: .
V: TRBV12-3/TRBV12-4
D: .
CDR3: CASSLLQGEEFF
DNA: TGTGCCAGCAGTTTATTGCAGGGGGAGGAGTTCTTC

J: TRBJ1-2
size: .
V: TRBV4-3
D: .
CDR3: CASSQEGPAARHHYGYTF
DNA: TGCGCCAGCAGCCAAGAGGGGCCAGCAGCACGGCACCACTATGGCTACACCTTC

J: TRBJ1-2
size: once
V: TRBV28
D: .
CDR3: CASSPYGSWDYGYTF
DNA: TGTGCCAGCAGTCCCTATGGTAGCTGGGACTATGGCTACACCTTC

J: TRBJ2-5
size: .
V: TRBV27
D: .
CDR3: CASSRRRPLGGGRWETQYF
DNA: TGTGCCAGCAGTCGAAGGAGACCCCTAGGGGGGGGCCGTTGGGAGACCCAGTACTTC

J: TRBJ2-7
size: .
V: TRBV27
D: TRBD1
CDR3: CASSFLTGEAYEQYF
DNA: TGTGCCAGCAGTTTTTTAACAGGGGAAGCCTACGAGCAGTACTTC

J: TRBJ2-1
size: .
V: TRBV5-4
D: .
CDR3: CASSLEGRQGRSYRQFF
DNA: TGTGCCAGCAGCCTGGAGGGGCGACAGGGACGATCATACCGGCAGTTCTTC

J: TRBJ1-1
size: .
V: TRBV11-2
D: .
CDR3: CASSLEGDGGFF
DNA: TGTGCCAGCAGCTTAGAGGGGGACGGGGGTTTCTTT

J: TRBJ2-5
size: once
V: TRBV19
D: TRBD2
CDR3: CASRGWASLGTSAQETQYF
DNA: TGTGCCAGTCGCGGATGGGCTAGTCTAGGGACTAGCGCACAAGAGACCCAGTACTTC

J: TRBJ1-1
size: .
V: TRBV7-3
D: TRBD1
CDR3: CASSLRAGGQTRDEAFF
DNA: TGTGCCAGCAGCTTAAGGGCCGGGGGACAGACGAGAGATGAAGCTTTCTTT

J: TRBJ1-2
size: .
V: TRBV5-4
D: .
CDR3: CASSSPPRNYGYTF
DNA: TGTGCCAGCAGCTCCCCCCCGCGGAACTATGGCTACACCTTC